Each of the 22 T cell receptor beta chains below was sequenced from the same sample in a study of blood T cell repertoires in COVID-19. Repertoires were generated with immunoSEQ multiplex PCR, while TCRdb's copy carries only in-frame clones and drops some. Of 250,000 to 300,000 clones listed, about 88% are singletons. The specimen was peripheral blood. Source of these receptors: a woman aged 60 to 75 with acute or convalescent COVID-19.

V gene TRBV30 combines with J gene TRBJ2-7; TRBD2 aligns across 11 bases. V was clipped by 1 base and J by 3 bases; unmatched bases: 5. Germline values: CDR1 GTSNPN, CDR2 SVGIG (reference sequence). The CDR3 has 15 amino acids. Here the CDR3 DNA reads TGTGCCTGGAGTGCGCTAGCGGGGGGTCTCTACGAGCAGTACTTC. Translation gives CAWSALAGGLYEQYF.

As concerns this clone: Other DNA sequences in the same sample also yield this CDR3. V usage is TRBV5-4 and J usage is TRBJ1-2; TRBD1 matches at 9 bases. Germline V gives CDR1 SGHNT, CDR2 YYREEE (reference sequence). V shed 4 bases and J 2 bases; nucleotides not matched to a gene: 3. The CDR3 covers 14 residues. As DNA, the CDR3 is TGTGCCAGCAGCCTACAGGGGGCGAACTATGGCTACACCTTC. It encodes CASSLQGANYGYTF.

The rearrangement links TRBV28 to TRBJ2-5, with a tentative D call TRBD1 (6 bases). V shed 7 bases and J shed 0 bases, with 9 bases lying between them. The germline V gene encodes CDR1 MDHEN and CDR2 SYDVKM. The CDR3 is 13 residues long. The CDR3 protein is CASTGANQETQYF. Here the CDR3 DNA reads TGTGCCAGCACAGGGGCGAACCAAGAGACCCAGTACTTC.

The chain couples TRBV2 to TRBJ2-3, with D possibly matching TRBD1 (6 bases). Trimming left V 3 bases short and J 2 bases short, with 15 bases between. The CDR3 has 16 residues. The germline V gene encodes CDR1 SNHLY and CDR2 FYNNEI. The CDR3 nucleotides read TGTGCCAGCAGTGATAGTCGTACAGGGATCACAGATACGCAGTATTTT. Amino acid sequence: CASSDSRTGITDTQYF.

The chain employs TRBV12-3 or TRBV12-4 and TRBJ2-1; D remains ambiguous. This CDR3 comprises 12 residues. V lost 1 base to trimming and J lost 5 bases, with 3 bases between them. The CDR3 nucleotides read TGTGCCAGCAGTTTAGACAACAATGAGCAGTTCTTC. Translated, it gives CASSLDNNEQFF.

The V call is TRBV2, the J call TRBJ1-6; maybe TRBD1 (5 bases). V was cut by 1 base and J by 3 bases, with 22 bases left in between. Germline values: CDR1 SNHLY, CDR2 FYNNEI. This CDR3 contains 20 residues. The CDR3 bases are TGTGCCAGCAGTGAAGGCGTAGCCACAGGAATAGAAAACTATAATTCACCCCTCCACTTT. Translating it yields CASSEGVATGIENYNSPLHF.

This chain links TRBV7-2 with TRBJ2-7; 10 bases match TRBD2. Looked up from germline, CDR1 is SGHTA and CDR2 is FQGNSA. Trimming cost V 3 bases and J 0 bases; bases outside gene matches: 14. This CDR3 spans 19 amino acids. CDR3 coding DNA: TGTGCCAGCAGCTTTCAGGGTAGCGGGGGGTCGTTAAGCTCCTACGAGCAGTACTTC. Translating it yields CASSFQGSGGSLSSYEQYF.

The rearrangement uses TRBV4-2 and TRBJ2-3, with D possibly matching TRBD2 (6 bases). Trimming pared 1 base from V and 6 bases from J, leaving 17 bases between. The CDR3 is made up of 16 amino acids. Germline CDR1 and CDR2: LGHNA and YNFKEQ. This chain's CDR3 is CASSQGDLLGRDTQYF. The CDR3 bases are TGTGCCAGCAGCCAAGGGGACCTTTTAGGGAGGGATACGCAGTATTTT.

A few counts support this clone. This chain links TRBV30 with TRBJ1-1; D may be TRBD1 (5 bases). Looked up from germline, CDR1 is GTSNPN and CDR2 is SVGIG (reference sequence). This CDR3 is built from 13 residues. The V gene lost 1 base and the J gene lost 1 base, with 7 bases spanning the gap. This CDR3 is CAWSGQPNTEAFF. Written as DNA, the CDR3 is TGTGCCTGGAGTGGACAGCCGAACACTGAAGCTTTCTTT.

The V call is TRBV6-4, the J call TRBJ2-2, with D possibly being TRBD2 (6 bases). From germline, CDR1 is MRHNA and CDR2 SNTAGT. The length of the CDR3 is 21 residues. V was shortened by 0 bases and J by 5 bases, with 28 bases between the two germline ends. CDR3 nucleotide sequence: TGTGCCAGCAGTGACTCGAAAGGGGAGTGGCCGGGACTGATTACAACCGGGGAGCTGTTTTTT. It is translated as CASSDSKGEWPGLITTGELFF.

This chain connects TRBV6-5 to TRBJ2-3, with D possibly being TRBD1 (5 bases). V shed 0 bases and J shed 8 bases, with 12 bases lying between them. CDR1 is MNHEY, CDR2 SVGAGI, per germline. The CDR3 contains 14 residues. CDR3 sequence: CASSYSGARVTQYF. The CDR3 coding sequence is TGTGCCAGCAGTTACTCTGGGGCCCGGGTTACGCAGTATTTT.

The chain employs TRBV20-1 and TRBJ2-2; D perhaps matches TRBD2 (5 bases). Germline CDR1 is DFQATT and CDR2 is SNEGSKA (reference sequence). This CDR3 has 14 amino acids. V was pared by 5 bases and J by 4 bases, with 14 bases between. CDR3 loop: CSAREDSATGELFF. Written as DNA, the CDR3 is TGCAGTGCTCGTGAGGACTCCGCCACCGGGGAGCTGTTTTTT.

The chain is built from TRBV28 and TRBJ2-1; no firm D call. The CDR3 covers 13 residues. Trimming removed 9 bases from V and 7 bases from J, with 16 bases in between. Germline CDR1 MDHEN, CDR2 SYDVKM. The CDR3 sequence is CASASPNLNEQFF. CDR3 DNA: TGTGCCAGTGCGAGTCCTAATCTTAATGAGCAGTTCTTC. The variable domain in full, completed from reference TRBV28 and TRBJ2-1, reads DVKVTQSSRYLVKRTGEKVFLECVQDMDHENMFWYRQDPGLGLRLIYFSYDVKMKEKGDIPEGYSVSREKKERFSLILESASTNQTSMYLCASASPNLNEQFFGPGTRLTVL.

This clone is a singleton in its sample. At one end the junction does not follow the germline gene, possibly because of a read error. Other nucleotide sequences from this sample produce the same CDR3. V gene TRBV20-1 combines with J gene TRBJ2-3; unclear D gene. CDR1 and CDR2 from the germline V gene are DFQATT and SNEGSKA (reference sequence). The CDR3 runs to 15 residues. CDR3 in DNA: TGTAGTGCTAGTTTCACAATCTTTAACACAGATACGCAGTATTTT. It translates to CSASFTIFNTDTQYF.

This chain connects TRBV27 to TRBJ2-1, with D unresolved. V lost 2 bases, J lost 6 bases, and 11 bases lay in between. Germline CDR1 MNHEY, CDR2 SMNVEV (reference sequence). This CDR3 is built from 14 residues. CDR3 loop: CASSLPGQINEQFF. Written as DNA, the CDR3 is TGTGCCAGCAGTTTACCAGGCCAGATCAATGAGCAGTTCTTC.

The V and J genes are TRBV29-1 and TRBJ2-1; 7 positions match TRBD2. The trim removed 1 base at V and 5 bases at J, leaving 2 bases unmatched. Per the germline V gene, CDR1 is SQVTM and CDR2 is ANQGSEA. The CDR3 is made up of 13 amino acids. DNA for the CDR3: TGCAGCGTTGAAGCAGGGAGGGACAATGAGCAGTTCTTC. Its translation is CSVEAGRDNEQFF.

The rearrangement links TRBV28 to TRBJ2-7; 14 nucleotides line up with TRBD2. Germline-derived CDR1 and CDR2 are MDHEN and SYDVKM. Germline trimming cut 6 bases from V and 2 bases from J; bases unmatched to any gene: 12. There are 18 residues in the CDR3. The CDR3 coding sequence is TGTGCCAGCAGCACCCCGGGACTAGCGGGAGCGCCTCCCTACGAGCAGTACTTC. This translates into CASSTPGLAGAPPYEQYF.

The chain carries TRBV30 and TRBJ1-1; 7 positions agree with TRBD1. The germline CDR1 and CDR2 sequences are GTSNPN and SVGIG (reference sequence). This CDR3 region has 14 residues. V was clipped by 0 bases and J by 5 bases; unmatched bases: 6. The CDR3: CAWSVKSRGTEAFF. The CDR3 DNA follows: TGTGCCTGGAGTGTAAAGAGCAGGGGGACTGAAGCTTTCTTT. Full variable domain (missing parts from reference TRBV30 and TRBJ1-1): SQTIHQWPATLVQPVGSPLSLECTVEGTSNPNLYWYRQAAGRGLQLLFYSVGIGQISSEVPQNLSASRPQDRQFILSSKKLLLSDSGFYLCAWSVKSRGTEAFFGQGTRLTVV.

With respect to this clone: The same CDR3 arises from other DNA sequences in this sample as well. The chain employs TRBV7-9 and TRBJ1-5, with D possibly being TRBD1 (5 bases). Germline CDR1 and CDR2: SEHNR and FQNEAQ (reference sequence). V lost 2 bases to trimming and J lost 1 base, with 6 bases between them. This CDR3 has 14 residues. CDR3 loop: CASSLPGSNQPQHF. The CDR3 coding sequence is TGTGCCAGCAGCTTACCAGGGAGCAATCAGCCCCAGCATTTT.

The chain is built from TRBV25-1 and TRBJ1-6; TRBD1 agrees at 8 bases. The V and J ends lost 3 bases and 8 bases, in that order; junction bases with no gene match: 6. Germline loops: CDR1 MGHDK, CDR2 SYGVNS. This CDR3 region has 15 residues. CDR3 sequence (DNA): TGTGCCAGCAGTGAGCCAGGGGGCGCTTATTCACCCCTCCACTTT. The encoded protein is CASSEPGGAYSPLHF. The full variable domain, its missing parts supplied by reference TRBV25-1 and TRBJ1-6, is EADIYQTPRYLVIGTGKKITLECSQTMGHDKMYWYQQDPGMELHLIHYSYGVNSTEKGDLSSESTVSRIRTEHFPLTLESARPSHTSQYLCASSEPGGAYSPLHFGNGTRLTVT.

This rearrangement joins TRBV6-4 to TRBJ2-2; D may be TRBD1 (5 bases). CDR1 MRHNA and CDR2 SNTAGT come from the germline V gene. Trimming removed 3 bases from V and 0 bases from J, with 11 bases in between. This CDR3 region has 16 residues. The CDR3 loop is CASSEGAQANTGELFF. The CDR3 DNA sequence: TGTGCCAGCAGTGAAGGGGCACAGGCGAACACCGGGGAGCTGTTTTTT.

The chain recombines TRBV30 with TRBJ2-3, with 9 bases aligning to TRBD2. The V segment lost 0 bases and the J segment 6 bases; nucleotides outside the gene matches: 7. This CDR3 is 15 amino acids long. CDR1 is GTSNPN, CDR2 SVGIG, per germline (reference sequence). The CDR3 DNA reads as TGTGCCTGGAGTGTCGGTAGCGGGAGATCCGATACGCAGTATTTT. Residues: CAWSVGSGRSDTQYF. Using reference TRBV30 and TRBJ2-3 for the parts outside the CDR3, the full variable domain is SQTIHQWPATLVQPVGSPLSLECTVEGTSNPNLYWYRQAAGRGLQLLFYSVGIGQISSEVPQNLSASRPQDRQFILSSKKLLLSDSGFYLCAWSVGSGRSDTQYFGPGTRLTVL.